The rows below give T cell receptor beta chains drawn from one sample of a study of control samples from healthy donors and cancer patients. Sequencing was performed with immunoSEQ multiplex PCR; in TCRdb, only in-frame clones are kept and a portion is missing. The repertoire includes roughly 69,000 clones, more than 80% of them detected once, and about 15% sits in the top ten. Sample: blood. The origin of the receptors is a man in his sixties in good health. The CDR3 runs from the conserved cysteine through the conserved F or W. A D gene is named only where the DNA matches it firmly. Where a row states a size, it is once, few, many or the class of an expanded clone; other rows omit it.

len: 15
v_gene: TRBV5-5
abundance: .
d_gene: .
j_gene: TRBJ2-2
CDR3aa: CASSLPGAGTGELFF
CDR3nt: TGTGCCAGCAGCTTGCCGGGAGCGGGCACCGGGGAGCTGTTTTTT

len: 13
v_gene: TRBV7-8
abundance: .
d_gene: .
j_gene: TRBJ1-3
CDR3aa: CASSLVWGNTIYF
CDR3nt: TGTGCCAGCAGCTTAGTCTGGGGAAACACCATATATTTT

len: 14
v_gene: TRBV29-1
abundance: .
d_gene: .
j_gene: TRBJ2-7
CDR3aa: CSVSWVGRPYEQYF
CDR3nt: TGCAGCGTTTCATGGGTAGGGAGGCCGTACGAGCAGTACTTC

len: 16
v_gene: TRBV5-4
abundance: .
d_gene: .
j_gene: TRBJ2-3
CDR3aa: CASSLGLSGGTDTQYF
CDR3nt: TGTGCCAGCAGCTTGGGTTTGTCCGGCGGCACAGATACGCAGTATTTT

len: 14
v_gene: TRBV5-4
abundance: .
d_gene: TRBD1
j_gene: TRBJ1-2
CDR3aa: CASSSGQAFYGYTF
CDR3nt: TGTGCCAGCAGCTCGGGACAGGCTTTCTATGGCTACACCTTC

len: 13
v_gene: TRBV24-1
abundance: once
d_gene: .
j_gene: TRBJ2-1
CDR3aa: CATSGPGLEEQFF
CDR3nt: TGTGCCACCAGTGGGCCGGGACTTGAAGAGCAGTTCTTC

len: 15
v_gene: TRBV5-1
abundance: .
d_gene: TRBD1
j_gene: TRBJ1-4
CDR3aa: CASSWDSSDNEKLFF
CDR3nt: TGCGCCAGCAGCTGGGACAGTTCCGATAATGAAAAACTGTTTTTT

len: 16
v_gene: TRBV18
abundance: once
d_gene: TRBD1
j_gene: TRBJ1-2
CDR3aa: CASSQSGQPTNYGYTF
CDR3nt: TGTGCCAGCTCACAATCGGGACAGCCAACTAACTATGGCTACACCTTC

len: 15
v_gene: TRBV28
abundance: .
d_gene: TRBD1
j_gene: TRBJ2-3
CDR3aa: CASRLDRGRGDTQYF
CDR3nt: TGTGCCAGCAGACTGGACAGGGGGCGCGGAGATACGCAGTATTTT

len: 17
v_gene: TRBV7-2
abundance: .
d_gene: TRBD2
j_gene: TRBJ2-1
CDR3aa: CASSFGGRSVIYNEQFF
CDR3nt: TGTGCCAGCAGCTTCGGCGGGAGGAGCGTAATATACAATGAGCAGTTCTTC

len: 14
v_gene: TRBV18
abundance: few
d_gene: .
j_gene: TRBJ2-3
CDR3aa: CASSPPANTDTQYF
CDR3nt: TGTGCCAGCTCACCACCCGCAAACACAGATACGCAGTATTTT

len: 14
v_gene: TRBV6-4
abundance: .
d_gene: TRBD1
j_gene: TRBJ1-3
CDR3aa: CASTGTGAGNTIYF
CDR3nt: TGTGCCAGCACCGGGACAGGGGCTGGAAACACCATATATTTT

len: 14
v_gene: TRBV6-4
abundance: .
d_gene: .
j_gene: TRBJ1-1
CDR3aa: CASSLEGQGTEAFF
CDR3nt: TGTGCCAGCAGCCTTGAAGGGCAGGGAACTGAAGCTTTCTTT

len: 15
v_gene: TRBV18
abundance: .
d_gene: .
j_gene: TRBJ1-1
CDR3aa: CASSRQGLGDTEAFF
CDR3nt: TGTGCCAGCTCACGGCAGGGGCTGGGGGACACTGAAGCTTTCTTT